This TCR beta chain was sequenced for a study of untreated major depressive disorder (dated by TCRdb to between 2017 and 2018). Study-wide context: A cross-sectional case-control design was used to compare T cell phenotype and TCR repertoire between antidepressant-free major depressive disorder patients and individually matched non-depressed controls. Differences in Vbeta 5.1, Vbeta 11 and Vbeta 22 usage observed by flow cytometry in the whole cohort were followed up by sequencing.

The Qiagen DNeasy Blood and Tissue Kit was used to extract total genomic DNA from the purified CD4+ T cells. Using immunoSEQ immunosequencing protocols, the TCRbeta CDR3 region, as defined by IMGT, was amplified and sequenced. On the study's bioinformatics: Raw sequence data were preprocessed by the immunoSEQ service for PCR and sequencing error correction. Data were loaded into the immunoSEQ Analyzer and further analyzed with VDJtools v1.0.7. The paired Wilcoxon signed-rank test was applied to assess differences between patients and controls. TCRdb's version of the immuneACCESS table is confined to in-frame rearrangements and falls short of the full clone set. An unresolved V gene accounts for under half of the shortfall where checked; the remainder is of unknown origin. V and J calls and clone size come straight from that table; D and trimming were deduced from the DNA. The sample table holds nearly 20,000 clones, of which 85% were seen once. In total, the top ten clones hold 0.82% of the sample.

Each depressed patient was matched pairwise with a non-depressed control on sex, age, current smoking status and body mass index. Every participant was of European descent. Controls had no current or lifetime mood disorder and scored 5 or less on the Quick Inventory of Depressive Symptoms-Self Report. Participants were excluded if they had major medical conditions, Axis I/II comorbidities, regular medication or illicit drug use, or weekly alcohol intake above 100 g. About 30 ml of peripheral blood was collected from each participant into EDTA tubes. Magnetic negative selection with the BD IMag Human CD4 T Lymphocyte Enrichment Set was used to purify CD4+ T cells from thawed PBMCs. Flow cytometry confirmed that the CD4+ enrichment method typically gave around 96% purity. A subgroup of four to six case-control pairs, chosen blind to the chemokine receptor expression and flow-cytometric repertoire skewing results, underwent TCRbeta sequencing. Every blood sample was taken in the morning at 8:00 a.m., after which PBMCs were separated out using Ficoll-Hypaque gradient centrifugation. PBMCs were cryopreserved by gradual cooling to -80 degrees C and were kept in liquid nitrogen until assay.

The CDR3 runs 15 amino acids, cysteine and phenylalanine included. Only the CDR3 part of the read is kept: 45 bases, read in frame from the first base. Relative to germline, V is 5 bases shorter and J is 2 bases shorter, with 13 bases between their ends. CDR1 and CDR2, per the germline V gene (reference sequence), are MNHEY and SMNVEV. Note on this clone: The antigen this receptor binds is unknown. Base qualities were left out, and no much larger clone turns up one base away.

The research as a whole found: The top five TRBV05-01 clones in every sequenced subject were all private clones. TRBV25-01 and TRBV02-01 usage followed the flow-cytometry pattern but did not reach statistical significance in the sequencing data. Higher TRBV05-01 (Vbeta 5.1) usage among CD4+ T cells of depressed patients compared with controls was confirmed by sequencing, with p = 0.040 in a one-tailed test. The sequencing comparisons used one-tailed planned tests on only three preselected Vbeta families. Because of the strict matching and exclusion criteria, the study sample was comparatively small, which limits how generalizable the findings are.

The sequence came from a young woman in good health. Sequenced input: CD4+ T cells from PBMCs. The rearranged chain carries TRBV27 and TRBJ2-1; no confident D gene assignment can be made. CDR3 sequence: CASSPTEATYNEQFF. Here is the DNA: TGTGCCAGCAGTCCCACAGAGGCAACCTACAATGAGCAGTTCTTC.